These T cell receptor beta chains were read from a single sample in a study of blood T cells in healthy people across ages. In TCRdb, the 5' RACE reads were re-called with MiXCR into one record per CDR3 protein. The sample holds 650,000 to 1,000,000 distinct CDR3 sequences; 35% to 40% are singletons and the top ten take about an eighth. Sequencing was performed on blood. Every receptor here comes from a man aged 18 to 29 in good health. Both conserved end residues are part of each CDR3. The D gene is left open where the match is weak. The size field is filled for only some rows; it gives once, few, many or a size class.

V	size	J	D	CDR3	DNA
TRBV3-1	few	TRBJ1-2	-	CASSQDEGDYGYTF	TGTGCCAGCAGCCAAGACGAAGGAGACTATGGCTACACCTTC
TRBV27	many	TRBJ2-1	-	CASSLSVSSYNEQFF	TGTGCCAGCAGTTTATCGGTCAGCTCCTACAATGAGCAGTTCTTC
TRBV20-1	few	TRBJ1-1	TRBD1	CSAREGGRTEAFF	TGCAGTGCTAGAGAAGGGGGCCGCACTGAAGCTTTCTTT
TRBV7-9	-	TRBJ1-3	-	CASSPRGVGNTIYF	TGTGCCAGCAGCCCCCGAGGGGTTGGAAACACCATATATTTT
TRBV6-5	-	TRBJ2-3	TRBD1	CATQGASTDTQYF	TGTGCCACACAGGGGGCTAGCACAGATACGCAGTATTTT
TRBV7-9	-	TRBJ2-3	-	CASSLVTFDDTQYF	TGTGCCAGCAGCTTAGTAACGTTTGACGATACGCAGTATTTT
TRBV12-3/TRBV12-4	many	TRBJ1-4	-	CASSWTRTNEKLFF	TGTGCCAGCAGCTGGACACGAACTAATGAAAAACTGTTTTTT
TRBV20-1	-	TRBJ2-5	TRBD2	CSARDAAGGRKETQYF	TGCAGTGCTAGAGATGCGGCGGGGGGGCGAAAAGAGACCCAGTACTTC
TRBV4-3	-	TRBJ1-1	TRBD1	CASSPRDSRAEAFF	TGCGCCAGCAGCCCTCGGGACAGTAGAGCTGAAGCTTTCTTT
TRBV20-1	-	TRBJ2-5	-	CSVTLAIHGNEQYF	TGCAGTGTTACACTGGCTATTCATGGCAATGAGCAGTACTTC
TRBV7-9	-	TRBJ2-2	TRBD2	CASRRAGGWTGELFF	TGTGCCAGCAGACGAGCGGGGGGATGGACCGGGGAGCTGTTTTTT
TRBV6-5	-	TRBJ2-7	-	CASSYDGRGYEQYF	TGTGCCAGCAGTTACGACGGCAGGGGATACGAGCAGTACTTC
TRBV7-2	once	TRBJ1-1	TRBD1	CASSSSGTGNEAFF	TGTGCCAGCAGCTCCTCCGGGACAGGTAATGAAGCTTTCTTT
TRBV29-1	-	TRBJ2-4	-	CSVTRLAKNIQYF	TGCAGCGTAACAAGACTAGCCAAAAACATTCAGTACTTC
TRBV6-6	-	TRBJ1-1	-	CASSYSTLGAQVATEAFF	TGTGCCAGCAGTTACTCGACCCTAGGGGCTCAGGTTGCCACTGAAGCTTTCTTT
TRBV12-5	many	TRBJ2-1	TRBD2	CASGPGLAGGHEQFF	TGTGCTAGTGGACCAGGACTAGCGGGGGGGCATGAGCAGTTCTTC
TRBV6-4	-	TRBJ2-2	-	CASQWGSGTGELFF	TGTGCCAGCCAGTGGGGGTCTGGCACCGGGGAGCTGTTTTTT
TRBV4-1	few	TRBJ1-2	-	CASSQVWDGGANYGYTF	TGCGCCAGCAGCCAAGTTTGGGACGGGGGGGCGAACTATGGCTACACCTTC
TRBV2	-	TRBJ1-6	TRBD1	CASSEAETGISSPLHF	TGTGCCAGCAGTGAAGCCGAGACAGGGATAAGTTCACCCCTCCACTTT
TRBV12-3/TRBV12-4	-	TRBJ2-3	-	CASSTRPRSTDTQYF	TGTGCCAGCAGTACACGACCAAGGAGTACAGATACGCAGTATTTC
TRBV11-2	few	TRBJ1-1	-	CASSRLWKKDTEAFF	TGTGCCAGCAGCCGATTATGGAAAAAGGACACTGAAGCTTTCTTT
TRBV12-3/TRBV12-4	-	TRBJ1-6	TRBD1	CASSLAGTGVDSPLHF	TGTGCCAGCAGTTTAGCGGGGACAGGGGTGGATTCACCCCTCCACTTT
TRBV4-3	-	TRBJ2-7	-	CASSQDRGTPYEQYF	TGCGCCAGCAGCCAAGATCGGGGGACACCCTACGAGCAGTACTTC
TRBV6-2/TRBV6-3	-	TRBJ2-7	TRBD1	CASSYSVGQGLTYEQYF	TGTGCCAGCAGTTACTCCGTAGGACAGGGGCTGACCTACGAGCAGTACTTC
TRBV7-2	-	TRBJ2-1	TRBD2	CASSPPPGGYNEQFF	TGTGCCAGCAGCCCCCCTCCCGGGGGGTACAATGAGCAGTTCTTC
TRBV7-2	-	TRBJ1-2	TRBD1	CASSILPGQGDYGYTF	TGTGCCAGCAGCATACTCCCGGGACAGGGCGACTATGGCTACACCTTC
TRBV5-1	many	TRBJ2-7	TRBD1	CASSPGQSSYEQYF	TGCGCCAGCAGCCCGGGACAGTCGTCCTACGAGCAGTACTTC
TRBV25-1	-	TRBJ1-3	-	CASSGPLFGGNTIYF	TGTGCCAGCAGTGGGCCCCTCTTCGGTGGAAACACCATATATTTT
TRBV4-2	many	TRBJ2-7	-	CASSQDYGPPLSYEQYF	TGTGCCAGCAGCCAAGACTACGGACCACCCTTGAGCTACGAGCAGTACTTC
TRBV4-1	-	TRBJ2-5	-	CASSQVDYNEQYF	TGCGCCAGCAGCCAAGTGGACTACAATGAGCAGTACTTC
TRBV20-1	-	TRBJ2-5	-	CSAREQGRETQYF	TGCAGTGCTAGAGAACAGGGAAGAGAGACCCAGTACTTC
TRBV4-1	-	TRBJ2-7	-	CAGSQFRVSTADNYEQYF	TGCGCCGGCAGTCAATTTAGGGTCTCTACAGCGGATAACTACGAGCAGTACTTC
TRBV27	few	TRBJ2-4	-	CASLDRGSNIQYF	TGTGCCAGCCTCGATCGGGGGTCAAACATTCAGTACTTC
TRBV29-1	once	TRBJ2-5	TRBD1	CSVARDRGWDEQYF	TGCAGCGTTGCCCGGGACAGGGGGTGGGATGAGCAGTACTTC
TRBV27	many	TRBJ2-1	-	CASSPGTSQFF	TGTGCCAGCAGTCCCGGGACATCCCAGTTCTTC
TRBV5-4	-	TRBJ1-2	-	CASSDAVSYGYTF	TGTGCCAGCAGCGATGCAGTAAGCTATGGCTACACCTTC
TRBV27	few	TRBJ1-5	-	CASSPRGGGKGNQPQHF	TGTGCCAGCAGTCCCCGAGGAGGGGGAAAAGGCAATCAGCCCCAGCATTTT
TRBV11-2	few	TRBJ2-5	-	CASTRGRSQETQYF	TGTGCCAGCACACGAGGACGGTCGCAAGAGACCCAGTACTTC
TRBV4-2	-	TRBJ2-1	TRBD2	CASSSATSGDYNEQFF	TGTGCCAGCAGCTCCGCGACTAGCGGGGACTACAATGAGCAGTTCTTC
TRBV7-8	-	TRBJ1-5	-	CVSSLEASSSNQPQHF	TGTGTCAGCAGCTTAGAGGCCAGCAGCAGCAATCAGCCCCAGCATTTT
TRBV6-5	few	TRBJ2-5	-	CASSYDNMGETQYF	TGTGCCAGCAGTTACGACAACATGGGGGAGACCCAGTACTTC
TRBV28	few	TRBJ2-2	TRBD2	CAGGGGPRELFF	TGTGCCGGGGGCGGGGGGCCTCGGGAGCTGTTTTTT
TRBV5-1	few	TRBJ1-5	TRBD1	CASSESPGQRIQPQHF	TGCGCCAGCAGCGAATCGCCGGGACAGAGAATCCAGCCCCAGCATTTT
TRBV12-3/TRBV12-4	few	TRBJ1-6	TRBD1	CASSSRTGSPLHF	TGTGCCAGCAGCTCCCGGACAGGTTCACCCCTCCACTTT
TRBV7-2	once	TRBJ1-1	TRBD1	CATSPTGGTEAFF	TGCGCCACCAGCCCGACAGGGGGCACTGAAGCTTTCTTT
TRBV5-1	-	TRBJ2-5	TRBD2	CASSEGTRRETQYF	TGCGCCAGCAGCGAGGGGACTAGGCGGGAGACCCAGTACTTC
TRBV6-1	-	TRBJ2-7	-	CASYMTKTGDEQYF	TGTGCCAGCTACATGACCAAGACGGGAGACGAGCAGTACTTC
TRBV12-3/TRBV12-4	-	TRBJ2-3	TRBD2	CASSRTSGVSTDTQYF	TGTGCCAGCAGCCGGACTAGCGGGGTTAGCACAGATACGCAGTATTTT
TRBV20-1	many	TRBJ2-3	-	CSASTDFTDTQYF	TGCAGTGCCTCGACAGACTTCACAGATACGCAGTATTTT
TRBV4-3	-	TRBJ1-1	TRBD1	CASSPNRGIATEAFF	TGCGCCAGCAGCCCAAACAGGGGAATTGCCACTGAAGCTTTCTTT
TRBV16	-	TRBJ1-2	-	CASSQSTSRGGYTF	TGTGCCAGCAGCCAATCAACGTCCCGAGGCGGCTACACCTTC
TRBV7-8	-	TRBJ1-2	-	CASSQRSHYGYTF	TGTGCCAGCAGCCAGCGGTCACACTATGGCTACACCTTC
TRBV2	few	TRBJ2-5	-	CASSEGGVDRETQYF	TGTGCCAGCAGTGAAGGCGGGGTGGATCGAGAGACCCAGTACTTC
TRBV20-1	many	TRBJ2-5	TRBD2	CSAEPDGGETQYF	TGCAGTGCCGAGCCTGACGGGGGGGAGACCCAGTACTTC
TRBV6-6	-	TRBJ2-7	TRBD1	CASSHRTGVIYEQYF	TGTGCCAGCAGCCACCGGACAGGGGTCATCTACGAGCAGTACTTC